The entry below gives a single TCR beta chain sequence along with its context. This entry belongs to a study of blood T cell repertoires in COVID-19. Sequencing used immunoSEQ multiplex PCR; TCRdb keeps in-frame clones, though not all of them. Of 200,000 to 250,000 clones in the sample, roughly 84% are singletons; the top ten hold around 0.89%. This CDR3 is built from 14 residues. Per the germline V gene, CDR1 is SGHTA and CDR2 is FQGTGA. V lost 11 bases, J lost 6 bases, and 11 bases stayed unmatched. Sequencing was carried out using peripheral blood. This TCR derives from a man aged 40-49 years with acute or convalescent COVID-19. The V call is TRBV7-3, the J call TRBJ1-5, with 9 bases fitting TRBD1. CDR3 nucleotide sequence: TGTGCCCGACCAACAGGGGGCGCGGTTCAGCCCCAGCATTTT. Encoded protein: CARPTGGAVQPQHF. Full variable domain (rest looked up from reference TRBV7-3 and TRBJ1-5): GAGVSQTPSNKVTEKGKYVELRCDPISGHTALYWYRQSLGQGPEFLIYFQGTGAADDSGLPNDRFFAVRPEGSVSTLKIQRTERGDSAVYLCARPTGGAVQPQHFGDGTRLSIL.